This TCR beta chain was observed in a study of T cell responses to AZD1222 COVID-19 vaccine. CDR1 and CDR2 from the germline V gene are SQVTM and ANQGSEA. V lost 7 bases and J 0 bases, leaving 9 bases between the germline ends. This CDR3 comprises 12 residues. Using immunoSEQ multiplex PCR, the repertoire was profiled, and TCRdb retains in-frame clones only, with some absent. The table has 100,000 to 130,000 clones, just over 90% seen once. The input for sequencing was peripheral blood, taken 28 days after the second AZD1222 dose. This chain connects TRBV29-1 to TRBJ1-1; a weak D match, TRBD1 (5 bases). The sequence derives from an adult who received the AZD1222 COVID-19 vaccine. This CDR3 reads CSGGHLNTEAFF. The CDR3 DNA is TGCAGCGGCGGACACCTGAACACTGAAGCTTTCTTT.